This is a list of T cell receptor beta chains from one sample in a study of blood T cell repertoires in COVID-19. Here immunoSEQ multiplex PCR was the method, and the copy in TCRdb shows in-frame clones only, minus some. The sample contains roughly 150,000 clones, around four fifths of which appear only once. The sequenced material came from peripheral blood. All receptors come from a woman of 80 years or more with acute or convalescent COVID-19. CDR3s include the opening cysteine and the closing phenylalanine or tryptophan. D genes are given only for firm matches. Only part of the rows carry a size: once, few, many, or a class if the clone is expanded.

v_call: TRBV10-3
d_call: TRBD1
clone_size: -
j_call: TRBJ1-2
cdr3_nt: TGTGCCACCCGGGACGACAGGGAGAATGGCTACACCTTC
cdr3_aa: CATRDDRENGYTF

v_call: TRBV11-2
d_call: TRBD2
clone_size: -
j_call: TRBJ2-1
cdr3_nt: TGTGCCAGCAGTTATCCTTACGGGAGGGCCGGGAATGAGCAGTTCTTC
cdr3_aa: CASSYPYGRAGNEQFF

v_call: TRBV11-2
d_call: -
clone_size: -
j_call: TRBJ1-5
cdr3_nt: TGTGCCAGCAGCAAGCGACCGAATCAGCCCCAGCATTTT
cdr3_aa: CASSKRPNQPQHF

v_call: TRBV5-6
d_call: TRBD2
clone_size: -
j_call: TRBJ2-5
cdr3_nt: TGTGCCAGCAGCTGGGGAGGGGCGGGAGGGAAAGAGACCCAGTACTTC
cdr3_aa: CASSWGGAGGKETQYF

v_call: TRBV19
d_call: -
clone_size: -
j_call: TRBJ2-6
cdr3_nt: TGTGCCAGTAGTATTGACAGCTCTGGGGCCAACGTCCTGACTTTC
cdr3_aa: CASSIDSSGANVLTF

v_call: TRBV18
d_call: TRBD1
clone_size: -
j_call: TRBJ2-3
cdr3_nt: TGTGCCAGCTCACCAAACGGACAGGGGACAGATACGCAGTATTTT
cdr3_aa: CASSPNGQGTDTQYF

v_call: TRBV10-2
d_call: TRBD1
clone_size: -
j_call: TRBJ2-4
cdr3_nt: TGCGCCAGCAGTGCCCCTCCGGGACAGGGGGTATTTCTAGCCAAAAACATTCAGTACTTC
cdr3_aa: CASSAPPGQGVFLAKNIQYF

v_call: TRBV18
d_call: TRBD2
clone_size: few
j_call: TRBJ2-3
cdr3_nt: TGTGCCAGCTCACCCCGACTAGCGGGGGCGGGGGATACGCAGTATTTT
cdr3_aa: CASSPRLAGAGDTQYF

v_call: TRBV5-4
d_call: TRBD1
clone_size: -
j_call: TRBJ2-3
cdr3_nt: TGTGCCAGCAGCTACTGGGACAGGGGTGGAGATACGCAGTATTTT
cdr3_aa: CASSYWDRGGDTQYF

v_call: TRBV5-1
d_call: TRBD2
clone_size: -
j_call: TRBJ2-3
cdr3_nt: TGCGCCAGCAGCTTGGAGCGGGGGGCAGTAGGAAATACGCAGTATTTT
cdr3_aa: CASSLERGAVGNTQYF

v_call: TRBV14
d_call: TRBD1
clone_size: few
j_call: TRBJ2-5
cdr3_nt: TGTGCCAGCAGAAACAGGGGGCGCCAGGAGACCCAGTACTTC
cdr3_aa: CASRNRGRQETQYF

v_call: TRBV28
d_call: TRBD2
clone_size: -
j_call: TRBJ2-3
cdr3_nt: TGTGCCAGCAGCCGGGGGGGGCTTACAGATACGCAGTATTTT
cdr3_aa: CASSRGGLTDTQYF

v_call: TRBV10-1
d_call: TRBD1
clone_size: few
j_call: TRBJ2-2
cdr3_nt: TGCGCCAGCTCCGGGACAGGGAGGCCCGGGGAGCTGTTTTTT
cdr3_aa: CASSGTGRPGELFF

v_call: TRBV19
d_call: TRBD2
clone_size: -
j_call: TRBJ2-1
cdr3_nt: TGTGCCAGTAGTACACCGGGACTAGCGGGCTCCAGGGAGCAGTTCTTC
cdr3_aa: CASSTPGLAGSREQFF

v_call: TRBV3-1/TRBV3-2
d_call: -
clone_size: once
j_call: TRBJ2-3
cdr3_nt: TGTGCCAGCAGCCAAGATAGGTGGGGCCGCTTCGGGCCTTCGATTAGCACAGATACGCAGTATTTT
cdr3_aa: CASSQDRWGRFGPSISTDTQYF

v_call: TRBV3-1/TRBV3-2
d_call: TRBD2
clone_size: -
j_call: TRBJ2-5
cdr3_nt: TGTGCCAGCAGTCGACTAGCGGGAGGGTTCATGAAGACCCAGTACTTC
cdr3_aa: CASSRLAGGFMKTQYF